This T cell receptor (beta chain) is from a study of OX40 agonist ivuxolimab in advanced cancers. Sequencing was performed with immunoSEQ multiplex PCR; in TCRdb, only in-frame clones are kept and a portion is missing. Of under 70,000 clones listed, more than 90% are singletons. V lost 4 bases and J lost 2, with 11 bases in between. The CDR3 extends over 14 amino acids. CDR1 is MNHEY and CDR2 is SVGAGI in the germline V gene. The chain links TRBV6-5 to TRBJ1-2; tentatively, D is TRBD1 (6 bases). This specimen was CD4+ or CD8+ T cells sorted from blood, taken in a trial of the OX40 agonist ivuxolimab. The source of this sequence is an adult with an advanced solid tumor such as melanoma, head and neck, liver or kidney cancer. For the CDR3, the DNA is TGTGCCAGCAGTTCGACAGGTTCAAACTATGGCTACACCTTC. Residues: CASSSTGSNYGYTF.